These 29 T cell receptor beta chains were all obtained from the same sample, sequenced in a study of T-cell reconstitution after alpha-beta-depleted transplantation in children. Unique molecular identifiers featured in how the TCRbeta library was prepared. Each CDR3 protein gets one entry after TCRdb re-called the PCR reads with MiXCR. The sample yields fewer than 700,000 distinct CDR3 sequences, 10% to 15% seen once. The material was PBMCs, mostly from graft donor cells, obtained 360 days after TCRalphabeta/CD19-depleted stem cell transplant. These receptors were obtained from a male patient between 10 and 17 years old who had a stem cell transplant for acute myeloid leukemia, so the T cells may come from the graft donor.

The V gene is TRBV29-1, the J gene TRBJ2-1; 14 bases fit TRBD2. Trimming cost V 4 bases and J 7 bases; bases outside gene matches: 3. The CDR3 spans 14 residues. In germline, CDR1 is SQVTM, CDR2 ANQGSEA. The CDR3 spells CSVVGTSGRNEQFF. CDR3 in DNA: TGCAGCGTTGTTGGGACTAGCGGGAGAAATGAGCAGTTCTTC.

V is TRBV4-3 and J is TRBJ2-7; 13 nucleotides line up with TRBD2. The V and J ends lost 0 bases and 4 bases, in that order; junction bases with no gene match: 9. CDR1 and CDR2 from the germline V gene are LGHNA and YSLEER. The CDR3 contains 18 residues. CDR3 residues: CASSQDYSGLAGRYEQYF. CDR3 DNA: TGCGCCAGCAGCCAAGATTACTCGGGACTAGCGGGACGGTACGAGCAGTACTTC.

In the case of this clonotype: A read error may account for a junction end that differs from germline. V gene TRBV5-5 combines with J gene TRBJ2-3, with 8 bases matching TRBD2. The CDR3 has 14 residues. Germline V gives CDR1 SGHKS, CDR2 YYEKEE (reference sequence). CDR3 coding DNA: TGTACCAGCAGCCCCCGACTAGCGTGGGATACGCAGTATTTT. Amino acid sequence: CTSSPRLAWDTQYF.

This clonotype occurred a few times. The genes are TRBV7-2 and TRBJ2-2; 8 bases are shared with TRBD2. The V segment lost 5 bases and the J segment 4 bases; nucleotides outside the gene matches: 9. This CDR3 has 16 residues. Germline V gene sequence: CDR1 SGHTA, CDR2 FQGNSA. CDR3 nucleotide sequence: TGTGCCAGCAGCATGGCTAGCGGGCATTCCACCGGGGAGCTGTTTTTT. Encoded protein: CASSMASGHSTGELFF.

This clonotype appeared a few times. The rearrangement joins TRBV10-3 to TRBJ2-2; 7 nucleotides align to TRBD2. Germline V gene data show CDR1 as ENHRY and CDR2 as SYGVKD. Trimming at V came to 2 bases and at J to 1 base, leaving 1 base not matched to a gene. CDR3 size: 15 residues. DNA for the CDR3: TGTGCCATCAGTGAGCCTAGCGGGAACACCGGGGAGCTGTTTTTT. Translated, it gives CAISEPSGNTGELFF.

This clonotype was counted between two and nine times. The CDR3 protein is CASSRTGGQAFF. CDR3 bases: TGTGCCAGCAGTCGGACAGGGGGCCAAGCTTTCTTT. V usage is TRBV28 and J usage is TRBJ1-1; 11 bases map to TRBD1. V was clipped by 5 bases and J by 9 bases; unmatched bases: 2. CDR1 and CDR2 (germline): MDHEN, SYDVKM. This CDR3 is 12 amino acids long.

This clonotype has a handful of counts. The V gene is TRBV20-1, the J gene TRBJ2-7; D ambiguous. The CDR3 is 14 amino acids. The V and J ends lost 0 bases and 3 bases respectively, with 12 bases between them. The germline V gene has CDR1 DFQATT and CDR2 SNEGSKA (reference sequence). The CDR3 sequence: CSARDRGAGYEQYF. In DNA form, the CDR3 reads TGCAGTGCTAGAGATCGAGGAGCTGGCTACGAGCAGTACTTC.

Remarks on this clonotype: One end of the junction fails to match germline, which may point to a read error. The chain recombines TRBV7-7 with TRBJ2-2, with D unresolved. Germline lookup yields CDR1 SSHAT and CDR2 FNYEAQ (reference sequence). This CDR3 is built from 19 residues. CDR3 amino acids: CASSTRTHQVADFTGELFF. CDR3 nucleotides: TGTGCTAGCAGCACGAGAACCCACCAGGTGGCGGATTTCACCGGGGAGCTGTTTTTT.

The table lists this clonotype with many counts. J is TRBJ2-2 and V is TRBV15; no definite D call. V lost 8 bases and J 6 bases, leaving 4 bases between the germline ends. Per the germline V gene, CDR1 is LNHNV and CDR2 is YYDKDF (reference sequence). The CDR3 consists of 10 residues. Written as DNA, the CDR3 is TGTGCCACCTACGCCGGGGAGCTGTTTTTT. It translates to CATYAGELFF.

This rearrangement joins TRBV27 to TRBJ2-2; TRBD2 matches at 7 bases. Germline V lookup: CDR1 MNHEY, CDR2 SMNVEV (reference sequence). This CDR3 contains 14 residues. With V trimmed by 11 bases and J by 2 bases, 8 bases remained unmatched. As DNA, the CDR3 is TGTGCCGGCCGAGCGGGGTTAAACACCGGGGAGCTGTTTTTT. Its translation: CAGRAGLNTGELFF.

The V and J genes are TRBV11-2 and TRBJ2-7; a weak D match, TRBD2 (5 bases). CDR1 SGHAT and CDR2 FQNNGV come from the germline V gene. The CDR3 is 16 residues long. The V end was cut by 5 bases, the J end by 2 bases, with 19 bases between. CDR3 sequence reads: CASSAPRRYPPYEQYF. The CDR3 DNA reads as TGTGCCAGCAGCGCTCCTCGGAGGTACCCTCCCTACGAGCAGTACTTC. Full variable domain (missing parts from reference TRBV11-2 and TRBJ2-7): EAGVAQSPRYKIIEKRQSVAFWCNPISGHATLYWYQQILGQGPKLLIQFQNNGVVDDSQLPKDRFSAERLKGVDSTLKIQPAKLEDSAVYLCASSAPRRYPPYEQYFGPGTRLTVT.

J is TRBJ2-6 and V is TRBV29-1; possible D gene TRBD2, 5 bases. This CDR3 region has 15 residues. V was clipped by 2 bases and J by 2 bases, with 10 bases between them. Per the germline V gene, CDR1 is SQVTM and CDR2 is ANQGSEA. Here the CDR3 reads CSVELRETGANVLTF. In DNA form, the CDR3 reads TGCAGCGTTGAACTGAGGGAGACTGGGGCCAACGTCCTGACTTTC.

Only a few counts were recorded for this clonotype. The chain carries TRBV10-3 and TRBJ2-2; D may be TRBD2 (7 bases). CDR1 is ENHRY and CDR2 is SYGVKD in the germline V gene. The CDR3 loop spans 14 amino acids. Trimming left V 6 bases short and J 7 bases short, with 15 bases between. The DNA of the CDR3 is TGTGCCATCAGCTTGGGGGGGCTGATCGGGGAGCTGTTTTTT. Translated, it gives CAISLGGLIGELFF.

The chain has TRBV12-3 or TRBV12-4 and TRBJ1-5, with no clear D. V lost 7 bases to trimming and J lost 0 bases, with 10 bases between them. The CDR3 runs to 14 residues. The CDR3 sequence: CASTTLASNQPQHF. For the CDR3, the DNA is TGTGCCAGCACCACTCTCGCTAGCAATCAGCCCCAGCATTTT.

The CDR3 loop is CSVQRTGLYEQYF. CDR3 nucleotide sequence: TGCAGCGTTCAGAGGACAGGGCTCTACGAGCAGTACTTC. The chain uses TRBV29-1 and TRBJ2-7; 8 nucleotides align to TRBD1. CDR3 length equals 13 residues. Germline CDR1 reads SQVTM; CDR2 reads ANQGSEA. With V trimmed by 5 bases and J by 3 bases, 6 bases remained unmatched.

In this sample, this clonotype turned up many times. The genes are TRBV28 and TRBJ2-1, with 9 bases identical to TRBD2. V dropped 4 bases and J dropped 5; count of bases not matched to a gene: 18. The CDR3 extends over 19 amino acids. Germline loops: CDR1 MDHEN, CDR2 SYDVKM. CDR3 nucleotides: TGTGCCAGCAGTTCGAAAGGGAGGTTTAGCGGGAGCGCGAACAATGAGCAGTTCTTC. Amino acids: CASSSKGRFSGSANNEQFF.

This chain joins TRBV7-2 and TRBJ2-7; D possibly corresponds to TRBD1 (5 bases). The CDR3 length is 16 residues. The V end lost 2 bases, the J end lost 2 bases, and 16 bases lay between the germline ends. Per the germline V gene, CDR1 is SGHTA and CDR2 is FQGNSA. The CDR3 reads CASSLTGRRWTYEQYF. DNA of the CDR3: TGTGCCAGCAGCTTAACAGGTCGGCGCTGGACCTACGAGCAGTACTTC.

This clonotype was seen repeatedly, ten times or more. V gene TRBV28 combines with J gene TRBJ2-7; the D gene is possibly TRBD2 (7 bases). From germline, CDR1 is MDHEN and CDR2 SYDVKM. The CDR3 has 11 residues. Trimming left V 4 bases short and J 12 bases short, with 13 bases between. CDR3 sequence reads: CASSSAGHPYF. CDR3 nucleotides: TGTGCCAGCAGTTCAGCGGGACACCCGTACTTC.

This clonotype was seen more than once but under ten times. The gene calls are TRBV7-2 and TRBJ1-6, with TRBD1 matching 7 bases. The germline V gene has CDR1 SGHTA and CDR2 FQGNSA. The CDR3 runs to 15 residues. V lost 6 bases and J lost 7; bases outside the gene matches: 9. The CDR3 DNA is TGTGCCAGCAGTCCTACAGGGGAGGTGAATTCACCCCTCCACTTT. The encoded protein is CASSPTGEVNSPLHF.

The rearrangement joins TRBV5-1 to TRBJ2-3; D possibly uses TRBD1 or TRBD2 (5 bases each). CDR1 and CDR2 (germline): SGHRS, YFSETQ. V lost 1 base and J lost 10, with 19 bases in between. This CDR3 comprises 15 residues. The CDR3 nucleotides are TGCGCCAGCAGCTTGTCCTCGGGACCCCCCGGCTCGCAGTATTTT. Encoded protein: CASSLSSGPPGSQYF.

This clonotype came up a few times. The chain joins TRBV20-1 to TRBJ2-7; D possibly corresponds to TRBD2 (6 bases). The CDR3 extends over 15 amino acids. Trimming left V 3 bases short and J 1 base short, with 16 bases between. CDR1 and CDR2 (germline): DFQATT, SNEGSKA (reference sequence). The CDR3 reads CSASASRDFSYEQYF. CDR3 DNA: TGCAGTGCTAGCGCATCCCGGGACTTTTCCTACGAGCAGTACTTC.

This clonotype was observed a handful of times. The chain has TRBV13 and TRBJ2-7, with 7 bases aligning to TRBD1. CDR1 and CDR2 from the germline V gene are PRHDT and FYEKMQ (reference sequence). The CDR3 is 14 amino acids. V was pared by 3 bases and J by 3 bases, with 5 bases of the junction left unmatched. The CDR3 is CASSLGTANYEQYF. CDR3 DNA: TGTGCCAGCAGCTTGGGGACAGCCAACTACGAGCAGTACTTC.

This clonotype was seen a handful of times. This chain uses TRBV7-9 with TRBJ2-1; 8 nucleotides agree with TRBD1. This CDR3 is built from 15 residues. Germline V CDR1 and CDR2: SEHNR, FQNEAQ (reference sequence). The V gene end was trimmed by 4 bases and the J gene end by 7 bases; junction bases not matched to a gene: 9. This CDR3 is CASSSDRALGNEQFF. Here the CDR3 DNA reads TGTGCCAGCAGCTCGGACAGGGCCTTGGGGAATGAGCAGTTCTTC.

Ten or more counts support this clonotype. The CDR3 DNA follows: TGTGCCATCAGTTCGGGACAGGGCGCTAACTATGGCTACACCTTC. Protein: CAISSGQGANYGYTF. The chain is built from TRBV10-3 and TRBJ1-2; 9 positions match TRBD1. CDR1 and CDR2 (germline): ENHRY, SYGVKD. The CDR3 is made up of 15 amino acids. V lost 5 bases, J lost 0 bases, and 4 bases stayed unmatched.

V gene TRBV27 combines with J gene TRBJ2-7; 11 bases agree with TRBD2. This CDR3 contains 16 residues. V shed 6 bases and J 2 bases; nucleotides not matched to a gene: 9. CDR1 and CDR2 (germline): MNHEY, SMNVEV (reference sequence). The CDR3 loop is CASRRLAGITPYEQYF. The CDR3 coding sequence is TGTGCCAGCAGGCGACTAGCGGGAATAACCCCCTACGAGCAGTACTTC.

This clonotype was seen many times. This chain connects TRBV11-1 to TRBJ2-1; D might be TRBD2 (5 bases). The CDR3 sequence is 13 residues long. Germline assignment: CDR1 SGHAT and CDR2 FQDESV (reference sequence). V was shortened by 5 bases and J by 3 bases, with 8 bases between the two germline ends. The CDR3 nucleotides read TGTGCCAGCAGCATCGGGGTCTACAATGAGCAGTTCTTC. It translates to CASSIGVYNEQFF.

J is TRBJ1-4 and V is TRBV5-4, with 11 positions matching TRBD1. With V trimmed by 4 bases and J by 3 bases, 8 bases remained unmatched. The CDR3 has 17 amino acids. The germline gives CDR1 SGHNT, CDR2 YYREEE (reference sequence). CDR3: CASSNPDRGRANEKLFF. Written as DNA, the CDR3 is TGTGCCAGCAGCAATCCGGACAGGGGGCGCGCTAATGAAAAACTGTTTTTT. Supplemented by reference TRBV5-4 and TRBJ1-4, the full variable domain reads ETGVTQSPTHLIKTRGQQVTLRCSSQSGHNTVSWYQQALGQGPQFIFQYYREEENGRGNFPPRFSGLQFPNYSSELNVNALELDDSALYLCASSNPDRGRANEKLFFGSGTQLSVL.

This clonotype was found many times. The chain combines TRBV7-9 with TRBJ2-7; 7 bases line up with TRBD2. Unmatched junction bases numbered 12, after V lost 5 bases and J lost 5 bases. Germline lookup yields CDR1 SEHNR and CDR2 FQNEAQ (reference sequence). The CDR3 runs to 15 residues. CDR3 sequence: CASSHLVGGPDEQYF. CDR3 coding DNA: TGTGCCAGCAGCCACCTAGTGGGAGGGCCAGACGAGCAGTACTTC.

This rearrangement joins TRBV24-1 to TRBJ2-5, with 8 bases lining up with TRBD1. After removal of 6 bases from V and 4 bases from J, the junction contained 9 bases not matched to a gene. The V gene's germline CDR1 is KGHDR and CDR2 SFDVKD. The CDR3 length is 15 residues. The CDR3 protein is CATSQPGQGGETQYF. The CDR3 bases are TGTGCCACCAGTCAACCCGGACAGGGAGGAGAGACCCAGTACTTC.